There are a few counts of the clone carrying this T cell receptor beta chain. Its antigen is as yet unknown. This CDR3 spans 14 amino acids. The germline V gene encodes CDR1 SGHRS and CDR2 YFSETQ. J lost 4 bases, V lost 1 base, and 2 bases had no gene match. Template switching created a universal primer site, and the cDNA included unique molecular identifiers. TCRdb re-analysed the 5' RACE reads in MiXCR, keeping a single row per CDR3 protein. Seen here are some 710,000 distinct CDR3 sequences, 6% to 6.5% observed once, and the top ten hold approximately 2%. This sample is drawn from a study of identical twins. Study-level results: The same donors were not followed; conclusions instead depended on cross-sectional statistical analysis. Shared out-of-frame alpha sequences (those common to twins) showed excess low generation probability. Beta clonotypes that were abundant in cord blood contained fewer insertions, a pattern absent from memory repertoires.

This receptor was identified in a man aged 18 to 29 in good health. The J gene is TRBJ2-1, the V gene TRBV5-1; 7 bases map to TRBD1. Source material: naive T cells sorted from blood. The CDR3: CASSLSGQYNEQFF. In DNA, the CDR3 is TGCGCCAGCAGCTTGTCGGGACAGTACAATGAGCAGTTCTTC.